This record concerns one TCR beta chain sequence. Antigen specificity is unknown. This sample is part of a study of cytomegalovirus exposure and HLA in healthy donors. Broader study findings: Subsequent analysis of the approximately 110 validation repertoires found a tendency for first-cohort TCR clusters to co-occur.

Generated by immunoSEQ multiplex PCR, the TCRdb table keeps only in-frame clones and is missing some. The sample has under 130,000 clones; around 83% are singletons. This CDR3 spans 14 amino acids. Germline V gene lookup returns CDR1 MNHNS and CDR2 SASEGT. Trimming removed 5 bases at V and 0 bases at J, with 11 bases between. This receptor was identified in a woman aged 18-30 years in good health and CMV-seropositive. The material sequenced was PBMCs. The J gene is TRBJ2-7, the V gene TRBV6-1; D is possibly TRBD2 (6 bases). The CDR3 sequence is CASSTIGSSYEQYF. CDR3 nucleotides: TGTGCCAGCAGTACTATCGGGAGCTCCTACGAGCAGTACTTC.